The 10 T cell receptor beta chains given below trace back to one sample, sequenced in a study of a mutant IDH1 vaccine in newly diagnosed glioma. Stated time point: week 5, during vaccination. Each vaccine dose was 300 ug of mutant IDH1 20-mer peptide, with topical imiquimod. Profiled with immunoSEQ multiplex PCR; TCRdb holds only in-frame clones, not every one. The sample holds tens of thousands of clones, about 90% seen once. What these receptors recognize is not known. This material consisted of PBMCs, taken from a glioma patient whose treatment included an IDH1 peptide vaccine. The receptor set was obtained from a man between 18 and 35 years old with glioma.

The CDR3 loop reads CASSFWTGVNSPLHF. Written as DNA, the CDR3 is TGTGCCAGCAGCTTCTGGACAGGAGTTAATTCACCCCTCCACTTT. The chain recombines TRBV5-4 with TRBJ1-6; TRBD1 matches 7 bases. Trimming took 2 bases from V and 6 from J; bases not matched to a gene: 5. Germline V gene data show CDR1 as SGHNT and CDR2 as YYREEE (reference sequence). The CDR3 covers 15 residues.

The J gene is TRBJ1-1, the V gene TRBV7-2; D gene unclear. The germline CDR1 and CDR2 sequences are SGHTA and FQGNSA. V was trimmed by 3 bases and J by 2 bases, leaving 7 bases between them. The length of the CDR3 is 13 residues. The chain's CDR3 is CASSFSLNTEAFF. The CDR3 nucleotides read TGTGCCAGCAGCTTTTCATTAAACACTGAAGCTTTCTTT.

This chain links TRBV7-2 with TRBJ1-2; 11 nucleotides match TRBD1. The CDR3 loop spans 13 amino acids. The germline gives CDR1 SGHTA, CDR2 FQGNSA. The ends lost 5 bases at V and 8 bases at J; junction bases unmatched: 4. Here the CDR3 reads CASSPDRGQGYTF. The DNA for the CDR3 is TGTGCCAGCAGCCCGGACAGGGGGCAAGGCTACACCTTC.

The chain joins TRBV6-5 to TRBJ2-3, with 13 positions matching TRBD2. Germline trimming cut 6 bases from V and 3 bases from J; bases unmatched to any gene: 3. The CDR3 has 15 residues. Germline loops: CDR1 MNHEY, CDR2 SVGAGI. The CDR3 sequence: CASRLAGGGTDTQYF. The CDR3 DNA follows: TGTGCCAGCAGACTAGCGGGAGGGGGAACAGATACGCAGTATTTT.

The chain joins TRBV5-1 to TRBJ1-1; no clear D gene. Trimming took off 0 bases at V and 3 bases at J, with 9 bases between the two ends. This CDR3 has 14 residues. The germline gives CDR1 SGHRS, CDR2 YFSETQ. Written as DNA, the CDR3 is TGCGCCAGCAGCTTGGTGGATCCTTACACTGAAGCTTTCTTT. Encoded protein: CASSLVDPYTEAFF. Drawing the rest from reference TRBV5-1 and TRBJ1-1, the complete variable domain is KAGVTQTPRYLIKTRGQQVTLSCSPISGHRSVSWYQQTPGQGLQFLFEYFSETQRNKGNFPGRFSGRQFSNSRSEMNVSTLELGDSALYLCASSLVDPYTEAFFGQGTRLTVV.

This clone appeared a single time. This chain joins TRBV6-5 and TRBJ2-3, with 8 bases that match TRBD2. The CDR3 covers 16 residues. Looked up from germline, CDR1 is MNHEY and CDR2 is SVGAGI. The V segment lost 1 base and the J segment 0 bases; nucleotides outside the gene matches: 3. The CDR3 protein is CASSYFRGRSTDTQYF. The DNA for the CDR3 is TGTGCCAGCAGTTACTTTCGCGGGAGGAGCACAGATACGCAGTATTTT.

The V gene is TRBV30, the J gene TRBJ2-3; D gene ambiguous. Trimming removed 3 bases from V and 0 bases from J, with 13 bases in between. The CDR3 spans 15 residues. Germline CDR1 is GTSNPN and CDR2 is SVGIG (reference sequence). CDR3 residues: CAWRMGSSSTDTQYF. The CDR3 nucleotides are TGTGCCTGGAGGATGGGGTCCTCTAGCACAGATACGCAGTATTTT.

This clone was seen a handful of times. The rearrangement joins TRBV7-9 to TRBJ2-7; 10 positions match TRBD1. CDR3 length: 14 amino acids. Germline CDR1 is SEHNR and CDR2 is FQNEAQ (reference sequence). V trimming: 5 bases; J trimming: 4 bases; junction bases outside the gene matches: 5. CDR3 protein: CASSARDRGYEQYF. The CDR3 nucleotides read TGTGCCAGCAGCGCAAGGGACAGGGGTTACGAGCAGTACTTC.

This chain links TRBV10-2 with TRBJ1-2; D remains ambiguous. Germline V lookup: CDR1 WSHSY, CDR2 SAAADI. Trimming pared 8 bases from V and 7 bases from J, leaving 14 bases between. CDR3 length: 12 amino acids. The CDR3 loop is CASQSPSGGYTF. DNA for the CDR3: TGCGCCAGCCAGTCCCCCTCGGGTGGCTACACCTTC.

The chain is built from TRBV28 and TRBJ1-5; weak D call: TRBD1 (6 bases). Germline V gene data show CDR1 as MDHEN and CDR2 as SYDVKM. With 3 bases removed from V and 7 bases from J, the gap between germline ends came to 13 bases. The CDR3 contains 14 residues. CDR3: CASSFRGASQPQHF. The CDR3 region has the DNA TGTGCCAGCAGTTTTCGGGGGGCAAGCCAGCCCCAGCATTTT.